Listed here are 5 T cell receptor beta chains from one sample, sequenced in a study of OX40 agonist ivuxolimab in advanced cancers. The table came from immunoSEQ multiplex PCR; TCRdb's copy has only in-frame clones and leaves some out. This sample has 60,000 to 75,000 clones; 70% to 90% occur once, and the top ten carry approximately 0.86%. Sequenced here: CD4+ or CD8+ T cells sorted from blood, sampled in a trial of the OX40 agonist ivuxolimab. The receptors here all came from an adult with an advanced solid tumor such as melanoma, head and neck, liver or kidney cancer.

J is TRBJ1-5 and V is TRBV6-5, with a possible D match to TRBD1 (6 bases). There are 16 residues in the CDR3. Between the trimmed V and J ends, which lost 0 bases and 2 bases, there was a span of 11 bases. Germline V gene lookup returns CDR1 MNHEY and CDR2 SVGAGI. CDR3 protein: CASSYSRGPGNQPQHF. CDR3 DNA sequence: TGTGCCAGCAGTTACTCTCGGGGGCCTGGCAATCAGCCCCAGCATTTT.

The J gene is TRBJ1-1, the V gene TRBV7-9, with D perhaps matching TRBD1 (6 bases). The CDR3 has 13 residues. V shed 7 bases and J shed 4 bases, with 13 bases lying between them. The germline V gene encodes CDR1 SEHNR and CDR2 FQNEAQ (reference sequence). The CDR3, as DNA: TGTGCCAGCATGGCACAGGGAGTCACTGAAGCTTTCTTT. This codes for CASMAQGVTEAFF.

The chain carries TRBV30 and TRBJ1-4; 7 positions match TRBD1. Trimming at V came to 3 bases and at J to 4 bases, leaving 2 bases not matched to a gene. The CDR3 covers 13 residues. Per germline, CDR1 GTSNPN and CDR2 SVGIG (reference sequence). The CDR3 DNA reads as TGTGCCTGGAGGGGACAGATTAATGAAAAACTGTTTTTT. Its protein product is CAWRGQINEKLFF.

The rearrangement links TRBV5-4 to TRBJ1-2; D is unclear. The CDR3 extends over 13 amino acids. Germline V gene sequence: CDR1 SGHNT, CDR2 YYREEE (reference sequence). The V end lost 0 bases, the J end lost 8 bases, and 11 bases lay between the germline ends. In nucleotides, the CDR3 is TGTGCCAGCAGCTTGGGGGATTTCGGCGGCTACACCTTC. Its translation: CASSLGDFGGYTF.

The chain recombines TRBV4-1 with TRBJ1-5; TRBD1 might be the D (5 bases). This CDR3 has 15 residues. Trimming stripped 1 base from V and 6 bases from J, with 13 bases between. CDR1 is MGHRA, CDR2 YSYEKL, per germline. The CDR3 protein is CASSQAAGVGQPQHF. CDR3 sequence (DNA): TGCGCCAGCAGCCAAGCCGCGGGGGTTGGTCAGCCCCAGCATTTT.